The sequence of this TCR beta chain was determined in a study of identifying expanded T cells in peripheral blood. Clones were sequenced by immunoSEQ multiplex PCR, and TCRdb holds only the in-frame ones, with some missing. The table records 65,000 to 95,000 clones, about 90% of them present only once. Germline CDR1 is MGHRA and CDR2 is YSYEKL. With 2 bases removed from V and 3 bases from J, the gap between germline ends came to 14 bases. This CDR3 region has 16 residues. The chain links TRBV4-1 to TRBJ1-3; the D gene is possibly TRBD1 (5 bases). The sample consisted of blood. This clonotype originated in a person aged 18 to 75 in good health. CDR3: CASSQSGRAFGNTIYF. The CDR3 bases are TGCGCCAGCAGCCAAAGCGGCAGGGCATTTGGAAACACCATATATTTT.